This T cell receptor (beta chain) was retrieved from a study of OX40 agonist ivuxolimab in advanced cancers. Sequenced by immunoSEQ multiplex PCR; TCRdb stores in-frame clones only, minus some. The profile covers tens of thousands of clones, with around 89% appearing a single time and 31% taken by the ten largest. The CDR3 runs to 14 residues. Deletions cut 0 bases from V and 5 bases from J, with 13 bases between. Germline assignment: CDR1 SQVTM and CDR2 ANQGSEA. The TCR originated in an adult with an advanced solid tumor such as melanoma, head and neck, liver or kidney cancer. The chain joins TRBV29-1 to TRBJ1-1; D remains ambiguous. The sequencing used CD4+ or CD8+ T cells sorted from blood, collected in a trial of the OX40 agonist ivuxolimab. For the CDR3, the DNA is TGCAGCGTTGAAGATCTTCGAGAACGGACTGAAGCTTTCTTT. Translation: CSVEDLRERTEAFF. The whole variable domain, remainder taken from reference TRBV29-1 and TRBJ1-1, is SAVISQKPSRDICQRGTSLTIQCQVDSQVTMMFWYRQQPGQSLTLIATANQGSEATYESGFVIDKFPISRPNLTFSTLTVSNMSPEDSSIYLCSVEDLRERTEAFFGQGTRLTVV.